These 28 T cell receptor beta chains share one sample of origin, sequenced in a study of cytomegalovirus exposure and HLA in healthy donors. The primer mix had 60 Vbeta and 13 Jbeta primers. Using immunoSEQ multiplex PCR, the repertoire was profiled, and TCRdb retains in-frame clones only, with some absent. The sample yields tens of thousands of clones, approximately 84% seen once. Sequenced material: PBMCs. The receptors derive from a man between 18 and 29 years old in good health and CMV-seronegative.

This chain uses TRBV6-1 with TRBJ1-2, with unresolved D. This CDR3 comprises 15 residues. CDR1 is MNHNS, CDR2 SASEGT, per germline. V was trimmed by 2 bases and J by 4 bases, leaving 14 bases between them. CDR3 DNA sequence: TGTGCCAGCAGTGAATCAAGGGCCGGGAGCTATGGCTACACCTTC. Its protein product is CASSESRAGSYGYTF.

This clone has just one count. The CDR3, as DNA: TGTGCCAGCAGAATACAGGGCTCGGGTTCCTACGAGCAGTACTTC. It specifies CASRIQGSGSYEQYF. The chain uses TRBV2 and TRBJ2-7; a possible D gene is TRBD1 (6 bases). Germline values: CDR1 SNHLY, CDR2 FYNNEI. V shed 6 bases and J shed 1 base, with 16 bases lying between them. The CDR3 sequence is 15 residues long.

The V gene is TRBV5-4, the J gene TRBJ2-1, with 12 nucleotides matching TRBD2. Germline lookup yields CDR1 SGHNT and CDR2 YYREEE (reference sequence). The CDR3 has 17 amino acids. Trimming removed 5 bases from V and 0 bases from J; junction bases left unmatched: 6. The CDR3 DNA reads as TGTGCCAGCAGTTATCCGACTAGCGGGAGCTCCTACAATGAGCAGTTCTTC. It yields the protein CASSYPTSGSSYNEQFF.

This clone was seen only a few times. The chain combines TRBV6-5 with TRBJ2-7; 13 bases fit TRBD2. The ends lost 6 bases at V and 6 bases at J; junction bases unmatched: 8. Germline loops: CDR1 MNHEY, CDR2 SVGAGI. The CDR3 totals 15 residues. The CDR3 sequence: CASSLGLAGVGEQYF. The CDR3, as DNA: TGTGCCAGCAGCCTAGGACTAGCGGGAGTAGGCGAGCAGTACTTC.

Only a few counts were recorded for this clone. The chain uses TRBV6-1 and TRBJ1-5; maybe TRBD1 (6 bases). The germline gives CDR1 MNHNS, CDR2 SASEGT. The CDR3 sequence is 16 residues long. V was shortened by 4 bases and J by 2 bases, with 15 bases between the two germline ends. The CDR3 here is CASSVTTGSGNQPQHF. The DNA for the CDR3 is TGTGCCAGCAGTGTAACAACAGGGTCGGGCAATCAGCCCCAGCATTTT.

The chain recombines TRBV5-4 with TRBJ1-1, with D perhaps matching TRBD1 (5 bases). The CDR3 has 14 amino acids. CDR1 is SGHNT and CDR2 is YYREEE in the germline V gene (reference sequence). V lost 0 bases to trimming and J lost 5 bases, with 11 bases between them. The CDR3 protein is CASSLAGGRTEAFF. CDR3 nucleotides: TGTGCCAGCAGCTTGGCCGGGGGGAGGACTGAAGCTTTCTTT.

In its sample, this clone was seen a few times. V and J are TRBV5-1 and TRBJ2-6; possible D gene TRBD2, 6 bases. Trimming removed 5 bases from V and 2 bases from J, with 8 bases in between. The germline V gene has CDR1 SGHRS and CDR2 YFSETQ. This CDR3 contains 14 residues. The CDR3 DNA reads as TGCGCCAGCAGGGGGGGTACTGGGGCCAACGTCCTGACTTTC. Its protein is CASRGGTGANVLTF.

The CDR3 DNA reads as TGTGCCTGGAGTGGGGCTAGCGGGAGGTCTTTCAGTATTACCCAGTACTTC. Protein product: CAWSGASGRSFSITQYF. J is TRBJ2-5 and V is TRBV30, with 11 bases lining up with TRBD2. In germline, CDR1 is GTSNPN, CDR2 SVGIG (reference sequence). The ends lost 1 base at V and 8 bases at J; junction bases unmatched: 15. This CDR3 is built from 17 residues.

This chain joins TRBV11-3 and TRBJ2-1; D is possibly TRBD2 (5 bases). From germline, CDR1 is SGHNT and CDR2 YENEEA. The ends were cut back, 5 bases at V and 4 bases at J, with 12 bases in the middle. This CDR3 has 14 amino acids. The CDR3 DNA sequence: TGTGCCAGCAGCCCCTCGGAGGTGTACAATGAGCAGTTCTTC. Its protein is CASSPSEVYNEQFF.

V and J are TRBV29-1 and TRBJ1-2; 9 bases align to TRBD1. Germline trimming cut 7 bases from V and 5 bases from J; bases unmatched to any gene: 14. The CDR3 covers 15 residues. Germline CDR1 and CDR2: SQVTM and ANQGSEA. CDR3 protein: CSATPHRGQGYGYTF. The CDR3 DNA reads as TGCAGCGCTACCCCGCACAGGGGGCAGGGGTATGGCTACACCTTC.

The CDR3 here is CATSRNRANTGELFF. The CDR3 DNA reads TGTGCCACCAGCAGAAACAGGGCGAACACCGGGGAGCTGTTTTTT. The chain carries TRBV15 and TRBJ2-2; possible D gene TRBD1, 6 bases. The germline gives CDR1 LNHNV, CDR2 YYDKDF (reference sequence). The V and J ends lost 2 bases and 0 bases respectively, with 7 bases between them. This CDR3 comprises 15 residues.

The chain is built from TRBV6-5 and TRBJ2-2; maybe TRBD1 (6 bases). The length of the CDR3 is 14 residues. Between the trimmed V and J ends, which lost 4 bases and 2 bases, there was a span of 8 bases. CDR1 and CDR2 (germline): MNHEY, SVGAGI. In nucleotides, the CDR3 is TGTGCCAGCAGTTCACAGGGAAACACCGGGGAGCTGTTTTTT. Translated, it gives CASSSQGNTGELFF.

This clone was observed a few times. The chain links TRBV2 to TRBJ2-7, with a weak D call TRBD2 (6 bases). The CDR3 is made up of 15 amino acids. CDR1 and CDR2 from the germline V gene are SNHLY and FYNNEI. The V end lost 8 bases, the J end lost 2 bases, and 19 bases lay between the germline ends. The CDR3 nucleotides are TGTGCCAGCCAAAAAAGGGAGGCATTGCCCTACGAGCAGTACTTC. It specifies CASQKREALPYEQYF.

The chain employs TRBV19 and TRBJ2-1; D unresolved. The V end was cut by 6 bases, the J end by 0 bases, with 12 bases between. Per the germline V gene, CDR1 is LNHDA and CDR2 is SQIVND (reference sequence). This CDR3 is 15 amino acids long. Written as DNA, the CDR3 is TGTGCCAGTAGCTACTCCGAAAACTCCTACAATGAGCAGTTCTTC. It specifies CASSYSENSYNEQFF.

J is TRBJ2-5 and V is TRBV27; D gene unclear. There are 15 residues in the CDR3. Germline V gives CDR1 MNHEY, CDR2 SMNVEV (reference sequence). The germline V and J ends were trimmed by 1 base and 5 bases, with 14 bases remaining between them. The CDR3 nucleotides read TGTGCCAGCAGTTTATGGCGGCAAAGCGTCGAGACCCAGTACTTC. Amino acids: CASSLWRQSVETQYF.

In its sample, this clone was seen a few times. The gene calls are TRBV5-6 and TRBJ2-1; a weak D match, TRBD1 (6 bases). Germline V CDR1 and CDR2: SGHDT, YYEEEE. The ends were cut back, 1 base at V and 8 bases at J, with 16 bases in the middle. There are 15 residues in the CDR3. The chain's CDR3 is CASSLWDRQVHEQFF. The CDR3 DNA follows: TGTGCCAGCAGCTTGTGGGACCGACAGGTCCATGAGCAGTTCTTC. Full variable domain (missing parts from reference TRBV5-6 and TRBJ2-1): DAGVTQSPTHLIKTRGQQVTLRCSPKSGHDTVSWYQQALGQGPQFIFQYYEEEERQRGNFPDRFSGHQFPNYSSELNVNALLLGDSALYLCASSLWDRQVHEQFFGPGTRLTVL.

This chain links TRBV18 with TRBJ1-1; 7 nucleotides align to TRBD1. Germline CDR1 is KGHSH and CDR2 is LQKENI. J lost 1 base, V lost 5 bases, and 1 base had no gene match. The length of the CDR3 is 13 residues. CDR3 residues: CASSTGANTEAFF. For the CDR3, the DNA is TGTGCCAGCTCAACAGGGGCGAACACTGAAGCTTTCTTT.

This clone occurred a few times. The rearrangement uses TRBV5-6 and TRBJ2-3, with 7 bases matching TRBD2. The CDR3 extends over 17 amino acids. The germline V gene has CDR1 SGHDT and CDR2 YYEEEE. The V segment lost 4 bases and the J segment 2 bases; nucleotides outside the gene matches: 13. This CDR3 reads CASSLPLAYRNTDTQYF. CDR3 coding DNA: TGTGCCAGCAGCCTTCCACTAGCGTACCGAAACACAGATACGCAGTATTTT.

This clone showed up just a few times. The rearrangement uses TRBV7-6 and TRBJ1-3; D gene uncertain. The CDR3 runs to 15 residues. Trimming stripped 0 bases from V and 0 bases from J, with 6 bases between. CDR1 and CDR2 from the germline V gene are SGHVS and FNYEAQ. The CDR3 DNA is TGTGCCAGCAGCTTAGCTGCCAGCTCTGGAAACACCATATATTTT. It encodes CASSLAASSGNTIYF. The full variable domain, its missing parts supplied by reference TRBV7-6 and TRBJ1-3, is GAGVSQSPRYKVTKRGQDVALRCDPISGHVSLYWYRQALGQGPEFLTYFNYEAQQDKSGLPNDRFSAERPEGSISTLTIQRTEQRDSAMYRCASSLAASSGNTIYFGEGSWLTVV.

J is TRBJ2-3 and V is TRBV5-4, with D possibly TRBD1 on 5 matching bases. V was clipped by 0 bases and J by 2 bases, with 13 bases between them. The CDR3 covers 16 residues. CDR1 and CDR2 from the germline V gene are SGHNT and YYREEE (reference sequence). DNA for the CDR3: TGTGCCAGCAGCTTGGGGGGCGCAGAATACACAGATACGCAGTATTTT. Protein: CASSLGGAEYTDTQYF.

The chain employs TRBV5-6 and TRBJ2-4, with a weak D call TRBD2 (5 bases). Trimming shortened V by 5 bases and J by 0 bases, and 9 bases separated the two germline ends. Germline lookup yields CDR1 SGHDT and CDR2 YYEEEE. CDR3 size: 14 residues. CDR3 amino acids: CASSEGLAKNIQYF. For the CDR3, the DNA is TGTGCCAGCAGTGAAGGACTAGCCAAAAACATTCAGTACTTC.

CDR3 in DNA: TGCGCCAGCAGCTTGGCCCCAGGGACTTCTGATGAAAAACTGTTTTTT. Encoded protein: CASSLAPGTSDEKLFF. The chain combines TRBV5-1 with TRBJ1-4; D is perhaps TRBD1 (5 bases). The CDR3 is made up of 16 amino acids. V was cut by 0 bases and J by 6 bases, with 15 bases left in between. Per the germline V gene, CDR1 is SGHRS and CDR2 is YFSETQ.

CDR3 sequence (DNA): TGCGCCAGCAGCCCGGGACAGGGGAATCGTCCTGGAAACACCATATATTTT. Translated, it gives CASSPGQGNRPGNTIYF. The V call is TRBV5-1, the J call TRBJ1-3; TRBD1 matches 10 bases. The CDR3 loop spans 17 amino acids. The germline V gene has CDR1 SGHRS and CDR2 YFSETQ. The ends lost 4 bases at V and 2 bases at J; junction bases unmatched: 9.

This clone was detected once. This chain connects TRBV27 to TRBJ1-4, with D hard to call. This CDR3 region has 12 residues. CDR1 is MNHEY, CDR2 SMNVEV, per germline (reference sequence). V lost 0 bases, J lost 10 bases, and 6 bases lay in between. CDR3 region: CASSLSPGKLFF. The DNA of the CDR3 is TGTGCCAGCAGTTTATCCCCCGGAAAACTGTTTTTT.

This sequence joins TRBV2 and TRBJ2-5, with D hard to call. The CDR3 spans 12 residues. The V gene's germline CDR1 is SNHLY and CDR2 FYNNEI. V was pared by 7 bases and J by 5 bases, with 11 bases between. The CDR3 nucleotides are TGTGCCAGCACTTTCCTAGGCGAGACCCAGTACTTC. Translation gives CASTFLGETQYF.

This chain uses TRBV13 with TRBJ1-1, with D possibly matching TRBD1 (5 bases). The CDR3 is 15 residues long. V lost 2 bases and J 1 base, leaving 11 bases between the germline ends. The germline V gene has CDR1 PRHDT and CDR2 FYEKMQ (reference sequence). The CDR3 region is CASSLTFRANTEAFF. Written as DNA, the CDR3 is TGTGCCAGCAGCTTAACTTTCAGGGCGAACACTGAAGCTTTCTTT.

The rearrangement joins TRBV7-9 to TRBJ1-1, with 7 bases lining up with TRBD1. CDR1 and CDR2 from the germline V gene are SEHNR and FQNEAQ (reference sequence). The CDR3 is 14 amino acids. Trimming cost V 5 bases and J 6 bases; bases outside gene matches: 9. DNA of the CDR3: TGTGCCAGCAGCCCCCGACAGGGTTTGTCTGAAGCTTTCTTT. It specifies CASSPRQGLSEAFF.

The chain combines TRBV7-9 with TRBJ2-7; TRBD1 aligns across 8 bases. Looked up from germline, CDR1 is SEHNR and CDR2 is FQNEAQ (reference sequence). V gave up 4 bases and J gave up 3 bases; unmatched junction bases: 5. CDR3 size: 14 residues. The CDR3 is CASSWDRPIYEQYF. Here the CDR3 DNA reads TGTGCCAGCAGCTGGGACAGGCCGATCTACGAGCAGTACTTC.